This TCR beta chain was sequenced for a study of blood T cell repertoires in COVID-19. In the original processing: Using reference gene primer amplification, nucleated cell counts were estimated. The data were produced by immunoSEQ multiplex PCR, yet TCRdb's version contains in-frame clones alone and is incomplete. V and J calls and clone size come straight from that table; D and trimming were deduced from the DNA. The data show 150,000 to 200,000 clones, 80% to 90% seen once. Trimming cost V 2 bases and J 5 bases; bases outside gene matches: 12. CDR3 length: 18 amino acids. In germline, CDR1 is SGHRS, CDR2 YFSETQ.

This chain connects TRBV5-1 to TRBJ2-1; 11 nucleotides line up with TRBD1. Sequencing was done on a sample of peripheral blood. The TCR comes from an elderly woman with acute or convalescent COVID-19. CDR3: CASSLPGQGAAFDNEQFF. The CDR3 nucleotides read TGCGCCAGCAGCTTACCTGGACAGGGGGCGGCGTTTGACAATGAGCAGTTCTTC.